One and the same sample provided the 30 T cell receptor beta chains below, sequenced in a study of response to subunit inactivated influenza vaccine listed by TCRdb under 2018. Libraries came from RT-PCR. Sequenced using an Illumina HiSeq 2500. Using fastp trimming at Q25 and MiXCR clonotype assembly, TCRdb reanalyzed the public sequencing data and kept in-frame beta chains. Merged by CDR3 protein, the rows form single entries marked with the most common genes and DNA. Present in this sample are around 530,000 distinct CDR3 sequences, about 15% of which were seen just once. Approximately 3% of the sample lies in the top ten. The sequencing here drew on CD4+ T cells sorted from PBMCs, taken about 24 months after vaccination. The receptor source for this set is a man aged 50 to 75 who received an inactivated influenza vaccine. Donor details come from another sample of the same person, matched by shared clones.

This clonotype occurred a few times. This chain links TRBV7-2 with TRBJ2-3, with 9 bases identical to TRBD2. Germline-derived CDR1 and CDR2 are SGHTA and FQGNSA. The CDR3 loop spans 15 amino acids. V dropped 1 base and J dropped 7; count of bases not matched to a gene: 6. Here the CDR3 DNA reads TGTGCCAGCAGCTTAGATGGCGGGAGGGCCAATACGCAGTATTTT. This translates into CASSLDGGRANTQYF.

V and J are TRBV5-1 and TRBJ2-5; D is unclear. Trimming left V 0 bases short and J 1 base short, with 7 bases between. The V gene's germline CDR1 is SGHRS and CDR2 YFSETQ. CDR3 length: 14 amino acids. The CDR3 loop is CASSLDQPQETQYF. The CDR3 DNA is TGCGCCAGCAGCTTGGACCAGCCCCAAGAGACCCAGTACTTC. Filled out from reference TRBV5-1 and TRBJ2-5, the complete variable domain reads KAGVTQTPRYLIKTRGQQVTLSCSPISGHRSVSWYQQTPGQGLQFLFEYFSETQRNKGNFPGRFSGRQFSNSRSEMNVSTLELGDSALYLCASSLDQPQETQYFGPGTRLLVL.

The sample holds a few counts of this clonotype. This chain uses TRBV30 with TRBJ1-5; D might be TRBD1 (5 bases). V was trimmed by 8 bases and J by 2 bases, leaving 13 bases between them. The CDR3 has 13 residues. Per germline, CDR1 GTSNPN and CDR2 SVGIG (reference sequence). The chain's CDR3 is CASQGNGNQPQHF. Here the CDR3 DNA reads TGTGCCAGCCAGGGAAATGGCAATCAGCCCCAGCATTTT.

V and J are TRBV7-2 and TRBJ2-3; D not resolved. The CDR3 loop spans 15 amino acids. The V end was cut by 5 bases, the J end by 1 base, with 13 bases between. Germline CDR1 and CDR2: SGHTA and FQGNSA. The DNA for the CDR3 is TGTGCCAGCAGCCCCCAAGTCTCTGGCACAGATACGCAGTATTTT. Encoded protein: CASSPQVSGTDTQYF.

The chain carries TRBV6-4 and TRBJ2-7; a possible D gene is TRBD1 (6 bases). The V end lost 3 bases, the J end lost 0 bases, and 12 bases lay between the germline ends. CDR1 is MRHNA, CDR2 SNTAGT, per germline. This CDR3 has 15 residues. In DNA, the CDR3 is TGTGCCAGCAGTGAGGCCCAGGGGCTCTCCTACGAGCAGTACTTC. This codes for CASSEAQGLSYEQYF.

This clonotype was detected only a few times. The V call is TRBV10-3, the J call TRBJ1-2; tentative D call: TRBD1 (6 bases). This CDR3 comprises 14 residues. Germline V CDR1 and CDR2: ENHRY, SYGVKD. Trimming shortened V by 6 bases and J by 8 bases, and 19 bases separated the two germline ends. CDR3 bases: TGTGCCATCAGCCCTGACAGGTCCTATGGGGGCTACACCTTC. Translated: CAISPDRSYGGYTF.

This chain joins TRBV4-2 and TRBJ1-1, with D tentatively TRBD1 (5 bases). The CDR3 has 15 amino acids. V was pared by 1 base and J by 11 bases, with 20 bases between. In germline, CDR1 is LGHNA, CDR2 YNFKEQ. The CDR3 sequence is CASSQAQGGAPEAFF. The CDR3 DNA is TGTGCCAGCAGCCAAGCCCAGGGTGGGGCCCCAGAGGCTTTCTTT.

The chain carries TRBV20-1 and TRBJ2-1; 7 bases fit TRBD2. Germline CDR1 DFQATT, CDR2 SNEGSKA (reference sequence). After removal of 5 bases from V and 0 bases from J, the junction contained 7 bases not matched to a gene. This CDR3 has 15 residues. This chain's CDR3 is CSAARGGGSYNEQFF. CDR3 coding DNA: TGCAGTGCTGCTAGGGGCGGGGGCTCCTACAATGAGCAGTTCTTC.

The chain employs TRBV6-5 and TRBJ1-2; 8 bases align to TRBD1. The CDR3 spans 13 residues. Germline V gene lookup returns CDR1 MNHEY and CDR2 SVGAGI. Trimming took 4 bases from V and 14 from J; bases not matched to a gene: 12. CDR3 in DNA: TGTGCCAGCAGTTCCGGACAGGGCCCTCCTGAAACCTTC. Encoded protein: CASSSGQGPPETF.

This sequence joins TRBV12-3 or TRBV12-4 and TRBJ1-6; weak D call: TRBD1 (6 bases). With 7 bases removed from V and 10 bases from J, the gap between germline ends came to 20 bases. The CDR3 sequence is 15 residues long. The CDR3 spells CASMMLGGGGSPLHF. The DNA for the CDR3 is TGTGCCAGCATGATGCTCGGGGGGGGCGGATCACCCCTCCACTTT.

This clonotype has a handful of counts. The rearrangement links TRBV4-1 to TRBJ2-5; no reliable D call. The V end lost 1 base, the J end lost 3 bases, and 12 bases lay between the germline ends. This CDR3 has 15 residues. Germline CDR1 reads MGHRA; CDR2 reads YSYEKL. The CDR3: CASSQGSARKETQYF. As DNA, the CDR3 is TGCGCCAGCAGCCAAGGCTCGGCACGAAAAGAGACCCAGTACTTC.

The rearrangement links TRBV5-1 to TRBJ2-7; no firm D call. The CDR3 loop spans 9 amino acids. V shed 7 bases and J shed 1 base, with 0 bases lying between them. Germline V gene data show CDR1 as SGHRS and CDR2 as YFSETQ. Here the CDR3 reads CASSYEQYF. CDR3 nucleotide sequence: TGCGCCAGCTCCTACGAGCAGTACTTC.

This clonotype was counted only a few times. The chain couples TRBV20-1 to TRBJ2-3; D is ambiguous. The length of the CDR3 is 14 residues. Per germline, CDR1 DFQATT and CDR2 SNEGSKA (reference sequence). V lost 3 bases to trimming and J lost 2 bases, with 12 bases between them. The CDR3, as DNA: TGCAGTGCTAGGGAACTTATACCCACAGATACGCAGTATTTT. Protein: CSARELIPTDTQYF.

At least ten counts were recorded for this clonotype. V usage is TRBV5-1 and J usage is TRBJ2-1, with 11 bases lining up with TRBD2. This CDR3 contains 16 residues. CDR1 is SGHRS and CDR2 is YFSETQ in the germline V gene. V shed 4 bases, J shed 8 bases, and the junction held 11 bases outside the gene matches. Here the CDR3 reads CASSPGSGRATHEQFF. CDR3 in DNA: TGCGCCAGCAGCCCAGGTAGCGGGAGGGCCACCCATGAGCAGTTCTTC.

CDR3 amino acids: CASSSIRRGAQETQYF. CDR3 nucleotides: TGTGCCAGCAGCTCTATCCGGCGGGGGGCCCAAGAGACCCAGTACTTC. This chain uses TRBV13 with TRBJ2-5; 8 bases line up with TRBD2. With V trimmed by 4 bases and J by 1 base, 8 bases remained unmatched. CDR1 and CDR2 (germline): PRHDT, FYEKMQ (reference sequence). The CDR3 contains 16 residues.

This clonotype was picked up a small number of times. V usage is TRBV28 and J usage is TRBJ2-3; D could derive from TRBD1 or TRBD2 (11 bases each). Germline V gives CDR1 MDHEN, CDR2 SYDVKM. The CDR3 has 18 residues. Trimming removed 5 bases at V and 4 bases at J, with 25 bases between. This chain's CDR3 is CASSPGTGGSGRADTQYF. CDR3 sequence (DNA): TGTGCCAGCAGTCCTGGGACAGGGGGTAGCGGGAGGGCAGATACGCAGTATTTT.

The DNA for the CDR3 is TGTGCCAGCAGCTTAGTTGTAGGTTTAACTGAAGCTTTCTTT. This translates into CASSLVVGLTEAFF. The rearrangement links TRBV7-2 to TRBJ1-1; D is undetermined. Germline CDR1 and CDR2: SGHTA and FQGNSA. CDR3 length equals 14 residues. V was pared by 1 base and J by 5 bases, with 11 bases between.

The gene calls are TRBV6-6 and TRBJ2-3; D is unclear. The CDR3 covers 12 residues. V dropped 2 bases and J dropped 6 bases, with 6 bases sitting between them. CDR1 MNHNY and CDR2 SVGAGI come from the germline V gene (reference sequence). CDR3 DNA: TGTGCCAGCAGTTACGTCGCGGATACGCAGTATTTT. This sequence encodes CASSYVADTQYF.

The chain links TRBV2 to TRBJ2-1; D unresolved. The CDR3 is made up of 10 amino acids. CDR1 and CDR2 (germline): SNHLY, FYNNEI. The V end lost 4 bases, the J end lost 10 bases, and 5 bases lay between the germline ends. For the CDR3, the DNA is TGTGCCAGCAGTGTGGCCGAGCAGTTCTTC. Amino acids: CASSVAEQFF.

This clonotype came up many times. The chain combines TRBV6-1 with TRBJ2-5; TRBD1 agrees at 8 bases. CDR1 and CDR2 from the germline V gene are MNHNS and SASEGT. V was pared by 4 bases and J by 4 bases, with 8 bases of the junction left unmatched. The CDR3 is 15 residues long. The CDR3 DNA is TGTGCCAGCAGTGCCTCCAGGGGGCGCGTAGAGACCCAGTACTTC. This codes for CASSASRGRVETQYF.

This clonotype has only a few counts. The chain carries TRBV20-1 and TRBJ1-2; TRBD1 is a possible D gene (5 bases). Germline-derived CDR1 and CDR2 are DFQATT and SNEGSKA (reference sequence). Trimming removed 1 base at V and 4 bases at J, with 10 bases between. This CDR3 is 13 amino acids long. CDR3 bases: TGCAGTGCTAGAGCGGGACTGGCCTATGGCTACACCTTC. It yields the protein CSARAGLAYGYTF.

Ten or more counts support this clonotype. J is TRBJ1-2 and V is TRBV30, with 7 bases that match TRBD1. Germline V lookup: CDR1 GTSNPN, CDR2 SVGIG (reference sequence). The CDR3 is 14 residues long. J was trimmed by 7 bases and V by 4 bases; bases with no gene match: 12. DNA for the CDR3: TGTGCCTGGATCCCGCAGGGGGGGCGATCTGGCTACACCTTC. It specifies CAWIPQGGRSGYTF.

The V and J genes are TRBV20-1 and TRBJ1-2; D possibly corresponds to TRBD1 (5 bases). The CDR3 covers 11 residues. Germline CDR1 reads DFQATT; CDR2 reads SNEGSKA (reference sequence). Trimming took 6 bases from V and 8 from J, leaving 13 bases between them. The CDR3 sequence is CSAPVQGGYTF. CDR3 coding DNA: TGCAGTGCCCCAGTCCAGGGCGGCTACACCTTC.

This rearrangement joins TRBV20-1 to TRBJ2-3; D is undetermined. In germline, CDR1 is DFQATT, CDR2 SNEGSKA (reference sequence). The CDR3 is 13 amino acids. The CDR3 bases are TGCAGCCCGCGAGAAGCCGTTGCAGATACGCAGTATTTT. This sequence encodes CSPREAVADTQYF.

This clonotype was detected many times. The chain links TRBV6-5 to TRBJ2-3, with D possibly TRBD2 on 5 matching bases. With 0 bases removed from V and 1 base from J, the gap between germline ends came to 11 bases. Germline CDR1 and CDR2: MNHEY and SVGAGI. CDR3 length equals 16 residues. The CDR3: CASSYSSRGGTDTQYF. The CDR3, as DNA: TGTGCCAGCAGTTACTCGAGTCGGGGAGGCACAGATACGCAGTATTTT.

A few counts support this clonotype. The V and J genes are TRBV20-1 and TRBJ1-1, with unresolved D. CDR1 and CDR2 from the germline V gene are DFQATT and SNEGSKA (reference sequence). This CDR3 is built from 14 residues. V lost 4 bases and J lost 4, with 16 bases in between. The CDR3 reads CSAKHSGKSTEAFF. The CDR3 DNA follows: TGCAGTGCTAAACACTCAGGAAAGTCCACTGAAGCTTTCTTT.

There are many counts of this clonotype. V usage is TRBV12-3 or TRBV12-4 and J usage is TRBJ2-2; D uncertain. V lost 3 bases to trimming and J lost 2 bases, with 10 bases between them. There are 15 residues in the CDR3. The CDR3 DNA reads as TGTGCCAGCAGTTTCGAACAGCTTAACACCGGGGAGCTGTTTTTT. Protein: CASSFEQLNTGELFF.

The sample holds a few counts of this clonotype. This chain links TRBV5-1 with TRBJ2-1; maybe TRBD1 (5 bases). The length of the CDR3 is 15 residues. V lost 4 bases and J 9 bases, leaving 20 bases between the germline ends. The V gene's germline CDR1 is SGHRS and CDR2 YFSETQ. CDR3 loop: CASSPTGVQRGEQFF. CDR3 nucleotide sequence: TGCGCCAGCAGCCCTACGGGCGTCCAAAGGGGTGAGCAGTTCTTC.

This rearrangement joins TRBV4-1 to TRBJ1-6; TRBD1 matches at 7 bases. Unmatched junction bases numbered 15, after V lost 4 bases and J lost 0 bases. CDR1 is MGHRA and CDR2 is YSYEKL in the germline V gene. The CDR3 is made up of 20 amino acids. The CDR3 DNA sequence: TGCGCCAGCAGCCCGTACTTGGCCGCGACAGGGAGCTCCTATAATTCACCCCTCCACTTT. Encoded protein: CASSPYLAATGSSYNSPLHF.

The chain employs TRBV4-1 and TRBJ1-4; D is unresolved. The CDR3 is 14 amino acids. Germline V lookup: CDR1 MGHRA, CDR2 YSYEKL. Trimming pared 3 bases from V and 8 bases from J, leaving 13 bases between. The CDR3 coding sequence is TGCGCCAGCAGCCATAGACTAACGGGGGAAAAACTGTTTTTT. It encodes CASSHRLTGEKLFF.